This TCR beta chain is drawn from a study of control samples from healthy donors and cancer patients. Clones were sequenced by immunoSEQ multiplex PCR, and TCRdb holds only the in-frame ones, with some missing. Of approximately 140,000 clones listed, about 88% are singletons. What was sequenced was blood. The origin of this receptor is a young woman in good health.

The CDR3 DNA reads TGTGCCTGGAGTGTACCGTTGACTAGCGGGACGTACGAGCAGTACTTC. As protein: CAWSVPLTSGTYEQYF. The rearrangement joins TRBV30 to TRBJ2-7; 11 bases agree with TRBD2. Trimming at V came to 0 bases and at J to 4 bases, leaving 8 bases not matched to a gene. Germline CDR1 GTSNPN, CDR2 SVGIG (reference sequence). The CDR3 is made up of 16 amino acids.